This is a list of T cell receptor beta chains from one sample in a study of blood T cell repertoires in COVID-19. Repertoires were generated with immunoSEQ multiplex PCR, while TCRdb's copy carries only in-frame clones and drops some. This sample has over 400,000 clones; 80% to 90% occur once, and the top ten carry 6.5% to 9.5%. Sequencing was performed on PBMCs or T cells enriched from blood (not recorded which). The receptors stem from a woman aged 55-69 years who had recovered from COVID-19. CDR3s include the opening cysteine and the closing phenylalanine or tryptophan. The order of the fields is clone size, J gene, D gene, CDR3 length, V gene, CDR3 protein, CDR3 DNA. The D gene is left open where the match is weak. The size of a clone is reported for some rows only, either as once, few or many, or as a class for expanded clones.

clone_size: -
j_call: TRBJ1-1
d_call: -
cdr3_length: 14
v_call: TRBV2
cdr3_aa: CASSRETLGTEAFF
cdr3_nt: TGTGCCAGCAGTAGGGAGACGCTAGGCACTGAAGCTTTCTTT

clone_size: -
j_call: TRBJ1-2
d_call: -
cdr3_length: 14
v_call: TRBV13
cdr3_aa: CASSLRQTPYGYTF
cdr3_nt: TGTGCCAGCAGCTTACGCCAGACACCTTATGGCTACACCTTC

clone_size: -
j_call: TRBJ1-2
d_call: TRBD1
cdr3_length: 12
v_call: TRBV19
cdr3_aa: CASSGQGYGYTF
cdr3_nt: TGTGCCAGTAGCGGACAGGGCTATGGCTACACCTTC

clone_size: -
j_call: TRBJ1-1
d_call: TRBD1
cdr3_length: 16
v_call: TRBV19
cdr3_aa: CASSSQGARGSTEAFF
cdr3_nt: TGTGCCAGTAGCTCACAGGGGGCGCGAGGGTCCACTGAAGCTTTCTTT

clone_size: -
j_call: TRBJ1-4
d_call: TRBD1
cdr3_length: 14
v_call: TRBV30
cdr3_aa: CAWSATGFDEKLFF
cdr3_nt: TGTGCCTGGAGTGCGACAGGGTTTGATGAAAAACTGTTTTTT

clone_size: -
j_call: TRBJ2-1
d_call: TRBD2
cdr3_length: 14
v_call: TRBV2
cdr3_aa: CASATSGGAGEQFF
cdr3_nt: TGTGCCAGCGCGACTAGCGGGGGGGCCGGGGAGCAGTTCTTC

clone_size: -
j_call: TRBJ1-4
d_call: -
cdr3_length: 13
v_call: TRBV2
cdr3_aa: CASSWGVNEKLFF
cdr3_nt: TGTGCCAGCAGTTGGGGGGTTAATGAAAAACTGTTTTTT

clone_size: -
j_call: TRBJ1-6
d_call: TRBD1
cdr3_length: 12
v_call: TRBV10-3
cdr3_aa: CATTGGDSPLHF
cdr3_nt: TGTGCCACCACAGGGGGGGATTCACCCCTCCACTTT

clone_size: few
j_call: TRBJ1-1
d_call: TRBD1
cdr3_length: 15
v_call: TRBV3-1/TRBV3-2
cdr3_aa: CASSSWTGGTTEAFF
cdr3_nt: TGTGCCAGCAGCTCCTGGACAGGGGGTACCACTGAAGCTTTCTTT

clone_size: -
j_call: TRBJ1-3
d_call: -
cdr3_length: 17
v_call: TRBV12-2
cdr3_aa: CASRLAARDRDVHTIYF
cdr3_nt: TGTGCAAGTCGCTTAGCTGCTAGGGACAGGGATGTTCACACCATATATTTT

clone_size: -
j_call: TRBJ1-4
d_call: TRBD1
cdr3_length: 13
v_call: TRBV19
cdr3_aa: CARLTGGREKLFF
cdr3_nt: TGTGCCAGACTGACAGGGGGGAGGGAAAAACTGTTTTTT

clone_size: once
j_call: TRBJ2-1
d_call: TRBD2
cdr3_length: 17
v_call: TRBV13
cdr3_aa: CASSPTSGGSSYNEQFF
cdr3_nt: TGTGCCAGCAGCCCAACTAGCGGGGGAAGCTCCTACAATGAGCAGTTCTTC

clone_size: -
j_call: TRBJ2-2
d_call: -
cdr3_length: 13
v_call: TRBV2
cdr3_aa: CASSFQGTGELFF
cdr3_nt: TGTGCCAGCAGTTTTCAGGGTACCGGGGAGCTGTTTTTT

clone_size: -
j_call: TRBJ2-5
d_call: -
cdr3_length: 12
v_call: TRBV6-5
cdr3_aa: CASSYPPETQYF
cdr3_nt: TGTGCCAGCAGTTACCCCCCGGAGACCCAGTACTTC

clone_size: once
j_call: TRBJ1-5
d_call: -
cdr3_length: 16
v_call: TRBV6-1
cdr3_aa: CASSEPSAGSNQPQHF
cdr3_nt: TGTGCCAGCAGTGAGCCCTCCGCAGGTAGCAATCAGCCCCAGCATTTT

clone_size: few
j_call: TRBJ1-1
d_call: TRBD1
cdr3_length: 15
v_call: TRBV19
cdr3_aa: CASTLWTGTNTEAFF
cdr3_nt: TGTGCCAGTACCCTTTGGACAGGGACGAACACTGAAGCTTTCTTT

clone_size: -
j_call: TRBJ2-1
d_call: TRBD2
cdr3_length: 13
v_call: TRBV3-1/TRBV3-2
cdr3_aa: CASSRSSGVEQFF
cdr3_nt: TGTGCCAGCAGCCGTTCTAGCGGCGTTGAGCAGTTCTTC

clone_size: -
j_call: TRBJ1-5
d_call: -
cdr3_length: 16
v_call: TRBV23-1
cdr3_aa: CASSQSAGWGNQPQHF
cdr3_nt: TGCGCCAGCAGTCAATCAGCGGGTTGGGGCAATCAGCCCCAGCATTTT

clone_size: -
j_call: TRBJ1-5
d_call: -
cdr3_length: 17
v_call: TRBV5-1
cdr3_aa: CASSPPIKDRRNQPQHF
cdr3_nt: TGCGCCAGCAGCCCGCCGATAAAAGACAGAAGAAATCAGCCCCAGCATTTT

clone_size: -
j_call: TRBJ2-5
d_call: TRBD2
cdr3_length: 17
v_call: TRBV27
cdr3_aa: CASNAGPGLAASETQYF
cdr3_nt: TGTGCCAGCAACGCGGGTCCGGGACTAGCAGCGTCAGAGACCCAGTACTTC

clone_size: -
j_call: TRBJ2-2
d_call: -
cdr3_length: 14
v_call: TRBV27
cdr3_aa: CASSSGLGTGELFF
cdr3_nt: TGTGCCAGCAGTTCAGGGCTCGGGACCGGGGAGCTGTTTTTT

clone_size: -
j_call: TRBJ2-1
d_call: -
cdr3_length: 11
v_call: TRBV3-1/TRBV3-2
cdr3_aa: CASSHSNEQFF
cdr3_nt: TGTGCCAGCAGCCACAGCAATGAGCAGTTCTTC

clone_size: -
j_call: TRBJ1-2
d_call: -
cdr3_length: 14
v_call: TRBV2
cdr3_aa: CASTPERNNYGYTF
cdr3_nt: TGTGCCAGCACCCCGGAGAGGAACAACTATGGCTACACCTTC

clone_size: -
j_call: TRBJ1-5
d_call: TRBD1
cdr3_length: 16
v_call: TRBV9
cdr3_aa: CASSEGADREIEPQHF
cdr3_nt: TGTGCCAGCAGCGAGGGTGCGGACAGGGAAATAGAGCCCCAGCATTTT

clone_size: once
j_call: TRBJ1-2
d_call: -
cdr3_length: 11
v_call: TRBV29-1
cdr3_aa: CSVVGQYGYTF
cdr3_nt: TGCAGCGTTGTAGGACAGTATGGCTACACCTTC

clone_size: -
j_call: TRBJ1-5
d_call: -
cdr3_length: 14
v_call: TRBV10-3
cdr3_aa: CAISNIKSNQPQHF
cdr3_nt: TGTGCCATCAGTAACATAAAATCCAATCAGCCCCAGCATTTT

clone_size: -
j_call: TRBJ2-3
d_call: -
cdr3_length: 13
v_call: TRBV30
cdr3_aa: CAWGRGLTDTQYF
cdr3_nt: TGTGCCTGGGGGCGGGGGCTCACAGATACGCAGTATTTT

clone_size: -
j_call: TRBJ1-6
d_call: -
cdr3_length: 15
v_call: TRBV5-1
cdr3_aa: CASSLVDSSKSPLHF
cdr3_nt: TGCGCCAGCAGCTTGGTGGACAGTTCGAAATCACCCCTCCACTTT

clone_size: -
j_call: TRBJ2-3
d_call: -
cdr3_length: 13
v_call: TRBV27
cdr3_aa: CASSLTGGGARYF
cdr3_nt: TGTGCCAGCAGTTTAACGGGAGGGGGCGCCAGGTATTTT

clone_size: -
j_call: TRBJ2-7
d_call: -
cdr3_length: 17
v_call: TRBV4-1
cdr3_aa: CASSQGWAGLGSYEQYF
cdr3_nt: TGCGCCAGCAGCCAAGGCTGGGCGGGATTGGGATCCTACGAGCAGTACTTC

clone_size: -
j_call: TRBJ2-1
d_call: TRBD2
cdr3_length: 14
v_call: TRBV2
cdr3_aa: CASSEKVAGYEQFF
cdr3_nt: TGTGCCAGCAGTGAGAAGGTAGCGGGTTATGAGCAGTTCTTC

clone_size: -
j_call: TRBJ2-5
d_call: TRBD2
cdr3_length: 16
v_call: TRBV4-1
cdr3_aa: CASSQGPAGVQETQYF
cdr3_nt: TGCGCCAGCAGCCAAGGACCAGCGGGGGTCCAAGAGACCCAGTACTTC

clone_size: -
j_call: TRBJ2-5
d_call: TRBD1
cdr3_length: 16
v_call: TRBV15
cdr3_aa: CATSTRGGSDQETQYF
cdr3_nt: TGTGCCACCAGCACTCGAGGGGGCTCCGACCAAGAGACCCAGTACTTC

clone_size: -
j_call: TRBJ1-1
d_call: TRBD1
cdr3_length: 15
v_call: TRBV5-1
cdr3_aa: CASRRDRGSNTEAFF
cdr3_nt: TGCGCCAGCAGAAGGGACAGGGGTTCGAACACTGAAGCTTTCTTT

clone_size: -
j_call: TRBJ2-7
d_call: TRBD2
cdr3_length: 15
v_call: TRBV27
cdr3_aa: CASSSAGRSSYEQYF
cdr3_nt: TGTGCCAGCAGTTCAGCGGGACGAAGCTCCTACGAGCAGTACTTC

clone_size: -
j_call: TRBJ1-3
d_call: -
cdr3_length: 13
v_call: TRBV18
cdr3_aa: CASSPGSGNTIYF
cdr3_nt: TGTGCCAGCTCCCCCGGGTCTGGAAACACCATATATTTT

clone_size: -
j_call: TRBJ1-1
d_call: TRBD1
cdr3_length: 14
v_call: TRBV18
cdr3_aa: CASSLTGGETEAFF
cdr3_nt: TGTGCCAGCTCATTGACAGGGGGCGAGACTGAAGCTTTCTTT

clone_size: -
j_call: TRBJ1-2
d_call: TRBD1
cdr3_length: 15
v_call: TRBV19
cdr3_aa: CASSISGTGNYGYTF
cdr3_nt: TGTGCCAGTAGTATCTCCGGGACAGGGAACTATGGCTACACCTTC

clone_size: -
j_call: TRBJ2-1
d_call: -
cdr3_length: 15
v_call: TRBV11-3
cdr3_aa: CASSFSGVRYNEQFF
cdr3_nt: TGTGCCAGCAGCTTCTCGGGGGTTAGATACAATGAGCAGTTCTTC